The entry below describes one TCR beta chain. This record belongs to a study of cytomegalovirus exposure and HLA in healthy donors. V was cut by 5 bases and J by 4 bases, with 11 bases left in between. Germline V CDR1 and CDR2: MNHNS, SASEGT. This CDR3 contains 13 residues. PCR amplification relied on 60 Vbeta primers (plus 13 Jbeta primers). Clones were sequenced by immunoSEQ multiplex PCR, and TCRdb holds only the in-frame ones, with some missing. The table includes about 97,000 clones, 73% detected once. Sample: PBMCs. The chain is built from TRBV6-1 and TRBJ1-2, with a weak D call TRBD1 (5 bases). The origin of this receptor is a man between 40 and 49 years old in good health and CMV-seronegative. The CDR3 DNA reads as TGTGCCAGCAGTCCAGGGCTACTCTATGGCTACACCTTC. It is translated as CASSPGLLYGYTF.